This T cell receptor (beta chain) stems from a study of CD8 T cells in ankylosing spondylitis. Study-wide points: Seemingly characteristic of ankylosing spondylitis blood was a TCR beta motif consisting of roughly 8 highly homologous variants. Reported data indicate significant enrichment of disease-linked clones within matched ankylosing spondylitis synovial fluid. In peripheral blood, disease-linked CD8+ clones occurred at relatively low frequencies.

V shed 2 bases and J shed 5 bases, with 6 bases lying between them. The CDR3 is 12 residues long. Germline values: CDR1 KGHSH, CDR2 LQKENI. In making TCR beta libraries, quantitative 5'-RACE with molecular barcodes was used. From the 5' RACE reads, TCRdb called clonotypes with MiXCR, one entry per CDR3 protein. The data contain about 240,000 distinct CDR3 sequences, about 11% of them singletons. There are a few counts of this clonotype. Its antigen is still unknown. The TCR was taken from a male donor with ankylosing spondylitis or in good health (not recorded which). The chain links TRBV18 to TRBJ2-5; D gene uncertain. The sample taken for sequencing was blood, either unsorted or a sorted T cell fraction (not recorded which). CDR3 loop: CASSPEEETQYF. CDR3 DNA sequence: TGTGCCAGCTCACCAGAGGAGGAGACCCAGTACTTC.